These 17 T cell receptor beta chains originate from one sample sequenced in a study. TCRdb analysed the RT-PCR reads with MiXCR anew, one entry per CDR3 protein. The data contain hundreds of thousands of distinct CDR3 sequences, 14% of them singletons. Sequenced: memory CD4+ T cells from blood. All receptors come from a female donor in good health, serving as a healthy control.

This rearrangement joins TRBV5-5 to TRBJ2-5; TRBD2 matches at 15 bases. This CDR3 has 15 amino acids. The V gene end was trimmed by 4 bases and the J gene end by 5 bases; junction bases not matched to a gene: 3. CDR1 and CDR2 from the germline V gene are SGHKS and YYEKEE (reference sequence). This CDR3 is CASSGTSGRWETQYF. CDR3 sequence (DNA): TGTGCCAGCAGCGGGACTAGCGGGAGGTGGGAGACCCAGTACTTC.

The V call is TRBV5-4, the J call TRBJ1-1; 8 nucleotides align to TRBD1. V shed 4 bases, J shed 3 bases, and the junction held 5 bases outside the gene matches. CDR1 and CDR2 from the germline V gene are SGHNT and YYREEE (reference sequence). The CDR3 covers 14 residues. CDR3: CASSRQGIDTEAFF. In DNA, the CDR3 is TGTGCCAGCAGCCGACAGGGGATAGACACTGAAGCTTTCTTT.

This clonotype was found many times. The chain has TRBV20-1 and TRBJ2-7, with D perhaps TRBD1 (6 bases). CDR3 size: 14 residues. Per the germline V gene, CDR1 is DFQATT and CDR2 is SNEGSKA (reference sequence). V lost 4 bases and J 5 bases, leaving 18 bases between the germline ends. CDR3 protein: CSANNKQGSDEQYF. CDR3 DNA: TGCAGTGCTAACAACAAACAGGGTAGCGACGAGCAGTACTTC.

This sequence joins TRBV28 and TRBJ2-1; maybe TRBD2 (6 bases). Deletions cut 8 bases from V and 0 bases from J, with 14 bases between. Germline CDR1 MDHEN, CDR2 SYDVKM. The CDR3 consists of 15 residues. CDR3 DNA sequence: TGTGCCAGCCTTCCTGCGGGATACTCCTACAATGAGCAGTTCTTC. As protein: CASLPAGYSYNEQFF.

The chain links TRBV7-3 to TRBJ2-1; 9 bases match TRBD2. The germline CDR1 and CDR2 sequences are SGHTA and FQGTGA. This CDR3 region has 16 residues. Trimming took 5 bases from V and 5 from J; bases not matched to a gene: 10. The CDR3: CASSPRASGINNEQFF. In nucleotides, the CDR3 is TGTGCCAGCAGCCCTCGGGCTAGCGGGATAAACAATGAGCAGTTCTTC.

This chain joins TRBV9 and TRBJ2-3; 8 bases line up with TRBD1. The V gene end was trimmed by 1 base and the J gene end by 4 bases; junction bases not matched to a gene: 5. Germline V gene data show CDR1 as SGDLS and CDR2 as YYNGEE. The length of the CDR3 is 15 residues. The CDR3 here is CASSVSGGFADTQYF. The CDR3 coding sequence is TGTGCCAGCAGCGTATCAGGGGGCTTTGCAGATACGCAGTATTTT. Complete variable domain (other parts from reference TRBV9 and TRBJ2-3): DSGVTQTPKHLITATGQRVTLRCSPRSGDLSVYWYQQSLDQGLQFLIQYYNGEERAKGNILERFSAQQFPDLHSELNLSSLELGDSALYFCASSVSGGFADTQYFGPGTRLTVL.

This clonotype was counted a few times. CDR3 region: CASSYIGGSLDNEQFF. The CDR3 nucleotides are TGTGCCAGCAGTTACATCGGCGGGAGTCTCGACAATGAGCAGTTCTTC. The V call is TRBV6-6, the J call TRBJ2-1, with 7 bases aligning to TRBD2. CDR3 size: 16 residues. Germline V lookup: CDR1 MNHNY, CDR2 SVGAGI (reference sequence). J was trimmed by 5 bases and V by 2 bases; bases with no gene match: 9.

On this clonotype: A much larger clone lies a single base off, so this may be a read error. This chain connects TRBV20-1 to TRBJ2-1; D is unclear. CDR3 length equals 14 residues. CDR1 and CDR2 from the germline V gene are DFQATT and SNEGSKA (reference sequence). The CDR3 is CSASLTYSYDEQFF. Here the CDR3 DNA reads TGCAGTGCTAGTCTTACGTACTCCTACGATGAGCAGTTCTTC.

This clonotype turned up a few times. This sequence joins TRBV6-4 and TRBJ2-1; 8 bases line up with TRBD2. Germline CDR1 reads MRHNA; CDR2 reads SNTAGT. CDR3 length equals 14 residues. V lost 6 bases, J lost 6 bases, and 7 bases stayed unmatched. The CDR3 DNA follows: TGTGCCAGCAGCTCACTAGCGGCAAGCAATGAGCAGTTCTTC. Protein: CASSSLAASNEQFF.

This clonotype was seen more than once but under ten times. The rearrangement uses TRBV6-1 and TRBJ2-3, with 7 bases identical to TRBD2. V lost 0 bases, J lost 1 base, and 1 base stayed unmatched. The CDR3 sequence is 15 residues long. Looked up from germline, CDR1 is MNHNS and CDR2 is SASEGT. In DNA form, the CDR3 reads TGTGCCAGCAGTGAAGCGGGAGGGGGCACAGATACGCAGTATTTT. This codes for CASSEAGGGTDTQYF.

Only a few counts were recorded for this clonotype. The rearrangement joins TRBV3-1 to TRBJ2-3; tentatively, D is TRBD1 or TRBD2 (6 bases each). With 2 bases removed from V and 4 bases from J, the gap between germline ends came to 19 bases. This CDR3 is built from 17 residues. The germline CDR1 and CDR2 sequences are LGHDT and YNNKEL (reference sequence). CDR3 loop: CASSQLGFAGGPDTQYF. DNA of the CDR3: TGTGCCAGCAGCCAACTCGGCTTCGCCGGGGGCCCAGATACGCAGTATTTT.

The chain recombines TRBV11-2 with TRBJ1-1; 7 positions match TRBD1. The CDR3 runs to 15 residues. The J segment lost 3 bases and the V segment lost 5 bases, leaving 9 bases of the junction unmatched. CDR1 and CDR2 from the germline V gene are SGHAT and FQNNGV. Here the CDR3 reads CASSPGQVEYTEAFF. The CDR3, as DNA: TGTGCCAGCAGCCCCGGACAGGTAGAGTACACTGAAGCTTTCTTT.

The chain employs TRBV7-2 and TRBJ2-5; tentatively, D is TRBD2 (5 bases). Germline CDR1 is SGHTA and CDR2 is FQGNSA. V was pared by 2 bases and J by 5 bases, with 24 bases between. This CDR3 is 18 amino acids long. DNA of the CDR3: TGTGCCAGCAGCTTAACGGGCCCGGGGAGTATGACGGGGGAGACCCAGTACTTC. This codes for CASSLTGPGSMTGETQYF.

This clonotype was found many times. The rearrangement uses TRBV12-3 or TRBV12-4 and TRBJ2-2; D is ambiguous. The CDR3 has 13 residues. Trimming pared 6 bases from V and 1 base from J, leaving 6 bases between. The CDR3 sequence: CASRLLNTGELFF. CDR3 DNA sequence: TGTGCCAGCAGGTTGTTGAACACCGGGGAGCTGTTTTTT.

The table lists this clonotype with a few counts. The CDR3 sequence is CASSQDPTGDQPQHF. CDR3 bases: TGTGCCAGCAGCCAAGATCCGACAGGGGATCAGCCCCAGCATTTT. V gene TRBV4-2 combines with J gene TRBJ1-5, with TRBD1 identical over 8 bases. Looked up from germline, CDR1 is LGHNA and CDR2 is YNFKEQ. The CDR3 has 15 amino acids. The V segment lost 0 bases and the J segment 5 bases; nucleotides outside the gene matches: 3.

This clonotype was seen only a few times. The chain's CDR3 is CASSLAQGSPLHF. CDR3 bases: TGTGCCAGCAGCTTAGCACAGGGTTCACCCCTCCACTTT. The chain employs TRBV11-2 and TRBJ1-6; tentative D call: TRBD1 (6 bases). The V end was cut by 1 base, the J end by 9 bases, with 7 bases between. This CDR3 has 13 residues. Germline V gene sequence: CDR1 SGHAT, CDR2 FQNNGV.

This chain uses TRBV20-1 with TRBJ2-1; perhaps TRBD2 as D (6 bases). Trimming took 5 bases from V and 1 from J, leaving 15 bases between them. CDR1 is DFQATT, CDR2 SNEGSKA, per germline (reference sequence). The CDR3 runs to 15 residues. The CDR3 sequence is CSAEGVGGSYNEQFF. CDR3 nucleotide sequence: TGCAGTGCTGAGGGCGTGGGAGGTTCCTACAATGAGCAGTTCTTC.